These 10 T cell receptor beta chains originate from one sample sequenced in a study of T cells in Graves' hyperthyroidism and ophthalmopathy (dated by TCRdb to between 2018 and 2021). Preparation of the library involved multiplex PCR. The listed sequencing device is Illumina HiSeq 2000. The TCR beta CDR3 regions were amplified from the RNA transcripts. The TCR CDR3 was subjected to a first round of RT-PCR using the HTBI primer set and the Qiagen OneStep RT-PCR kit. The public reads were quality trimmed at Q25 with fastp and then assembled into clones with MiXCR by TCRdb, keeping productive beta chains. Here each entry gathers all rows of one CDR3 protein and keeps the most common genes and DNA. For this sample there are about 500,000 distinct CDR3 sequences; roughly 14% appear just once. The biggest ten clones account for roughly 17% of the sample. Material for sequencing was blood. The receptors come from a woman under 30 with Graves' hyperthyroidism.

This clonotype was seen repeatedly, ten times or more. The chain has TRBV7-2 and TRBJ1-4; D is undetermined. CDR3 length: 17 residues. V lost 2 bases and J lost 5, with 18 bases in between. Germline V gene data show CDR1 as SGHTA and CDR2 as FQGNSA. CDR3 loop: CASSLRAEDAFNEKLFF. In DNA form, the CDR3 reads TGTGCCAGCAGCTTAAGGGCGGAGGACGCTTTCAATGAAAAACTGTTTTTT. The full variable domain, completed using reference TRBV7-2 and TRBJ1-4, is GAGVSQSPSNKVTEKGKDVELRCDPISGHTALYWYRQSLGQGLEFLIYFQGNSAPDKSGLPSDRFSAERTGGSVSTLTIQRTQQEDSAVYLCASSLRAEDAFNEKLFFGSGTQLSVL.

J is TRBJ2-1 and V is TRBV30; D gene unclear. This CDR3 is 13 amino acids long. V lost 3 bases, J lost 4 bases, and 10 bases lay in between. Germline CDR1 is GTSNPN and CDR2 is SVGIG (reference sequence). The DNA of the CDR3 is TGTGCCTGGAGCGTGAGTTGGTACAATGAGCAGTTCTTC. This translates into CAWSVSWYNEQFF.

There are many counts of this clonotype. The chain recombines TRBV30 with TRBJ1-2; no reliable D call. The CDR3 is 11 amino acids. CDR1 is GTSNPN, CDR2 SVGIG, per germline (reference sequence). CDR3 nucleotides: TGTGTGGCTGGGAGGGACTATGGCTACACCTTC. Translated: CVAGRDYGYTF.

Ten or more counts support this clonotype. The chain uses TRBV2 and TRBJ1-2; TRBD1 agrees at 11 bases. V shed 6 bases and J 4 bases; nucleotides not matched to a gene: 7. Germline V gene lookup returns CDR1 SNHLY and CDR2 FYNNEI. The CDR3 runs 15 residues. The CDR3 reads CASRPGQGVFYGYTF. CDR3 nucleotide sequence: TGTGCCAGCAGGCCGGGACAGGGGGTCTTCTATGGCTACACCTTC.

This clonotype was recorded a few times. This chain connects TRBV4-1 to TRBJ1-2; D unclear. CDR1 is MGHRA, CDR2 YSYEKL, per germline. The CDR3 length is 16 residues. V was shortened by 0 bases and J by 5 bases, with 16 bases between the two germline ends. DNA for the CDR3: TGCGCCAGCAGCCAAGATCCCCAGTCAGTAAGATATGGCTACACCTTC. Translation: CASSQDPQSVRYGYTF.

As for this clonotype: Since a much larger clone is just one base distant, this may be a read error. The chain links TRBV5-1 to TRBJ2-2; either TRBD1 or TRBD2 may fit D (6 bases each). Trimming shortened V by 5 bases and J by 6 bases, and 20 bases separated the two germline ends. This CDR3 comprises 16 residues. Germline V lookup: CDR1 SGHRS, CDR2 YFSETQ. In DNA form, the CDR3 reads TGCGCCAGCAGGCGCGGAAGGCCGGGGGCCGCCGGGGAGCTGTTTTTT. Its translation is CASRRGRPGAAGELFF.

This clonotype occurred many times. V and J are TRBV11-2 and TRBJ2-7; a weak D match, TRBD2 (6 bases). Germline assignment: CDR1 SGHAT and CDR2 FQNNGV. The length of the CDR3 is 17 residues. The V end was cut by 2 bases, the J end by 3 bases, with 20 bases between. In DNA form, the CDR3 reads TGTGCCAGCAGCTTAAGGCTGCTTGAGAGCGGGCTCTACGAGCAGTACTTC. Amino acid sequence: CASSLRLLESGLYEQYF.

The rearrangement joins TRBV4-2 to TRBJ2-5; 10 nucleotides match TRBD2. CDR1 and CDR2 from the germline V gene are LGHNA and YNFKEQ. J lost 2 bases, V lost 5 bases, and 8 bases had no gene match. The CDR3 is 16 residues long. Here the CDR3 reads CASSYGGAGGQETQYF. CDR3 in DNA: TGTGCCAGCAGCTACGGCGGAGCGGGAGGGCAAGAGACCCAGTACTTC.

The sample holds many counts of this clonotype. The chain couples TRBV9 to TRBJ2-3; 8 positions agree with TRBD2. The CDR3 has 15 residues. Germline values: CDR1 SGDLS, CDR2 YYNGEE. V shed 1 base, J shed 2 bases, and the junction held 3 bases outside the gene matches. The CDR3 spells CASSVFGGDTDTQYF. The CDR3, as DNA: TGTGCCAGCAGCGTATTCGGGGGGGACACAGATACGCAGTATTTT.

J is TRBJ2-4 and V is TRBV10-1; TRBD1 aligns across 8 bases. The CDR3 extends over 15 amino acids. The V segment lost 2 bases and the J segment 3 bases; nucleotides outside the gene matches: 3. Germline V lookup: CDR1 WNHNN, CDR2 SYGVQD (reference sequence). The CDR3 DNA follows: TGCGCCAGCAGTGAGGACAGGGGAGGCAAAAACATTCAGTACTTC. Translating it yields CASSEDRGGKNIQYF.